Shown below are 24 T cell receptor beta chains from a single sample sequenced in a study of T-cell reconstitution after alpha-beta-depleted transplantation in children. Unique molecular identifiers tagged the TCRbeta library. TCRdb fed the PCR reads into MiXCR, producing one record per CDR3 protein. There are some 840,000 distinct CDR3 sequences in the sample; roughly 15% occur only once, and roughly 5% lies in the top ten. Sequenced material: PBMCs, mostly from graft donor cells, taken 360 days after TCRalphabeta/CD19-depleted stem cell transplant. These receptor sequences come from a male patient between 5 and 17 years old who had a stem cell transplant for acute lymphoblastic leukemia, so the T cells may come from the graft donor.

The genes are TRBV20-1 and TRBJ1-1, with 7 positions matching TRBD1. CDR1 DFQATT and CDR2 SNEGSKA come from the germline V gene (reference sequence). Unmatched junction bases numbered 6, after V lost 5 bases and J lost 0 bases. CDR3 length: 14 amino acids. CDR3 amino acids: CSALRGILNTEAFF. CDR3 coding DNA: TGCAGTGCTCTCAGGGGGATTTTGAACACTGAAGCTTTCTTT.

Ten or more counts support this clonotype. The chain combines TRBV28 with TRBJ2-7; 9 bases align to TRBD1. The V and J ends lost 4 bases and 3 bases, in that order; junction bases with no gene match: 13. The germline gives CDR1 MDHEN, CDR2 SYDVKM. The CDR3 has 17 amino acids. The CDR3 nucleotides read TGTGCCAGCAGTTCCCTCCCTGGGACAGGGAGCTACTACGAGCAGTACTTC. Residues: CASSSLPGTGSYYEQYF.

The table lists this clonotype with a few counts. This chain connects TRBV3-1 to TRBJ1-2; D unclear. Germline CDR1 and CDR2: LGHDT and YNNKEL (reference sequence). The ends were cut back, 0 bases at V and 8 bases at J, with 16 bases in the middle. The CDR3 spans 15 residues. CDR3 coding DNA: TGTGCCAGCAGCCAAGAAGCAGGCAGGACTAGAGGCTACACCTTC. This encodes CASSQEAGRTRGYTF.

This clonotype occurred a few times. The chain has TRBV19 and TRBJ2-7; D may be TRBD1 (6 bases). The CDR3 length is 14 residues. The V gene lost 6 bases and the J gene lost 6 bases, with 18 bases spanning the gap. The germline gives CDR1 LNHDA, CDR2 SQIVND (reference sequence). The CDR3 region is CASRSQGSASEQYF. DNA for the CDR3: TGTGCCAGTAGGAGCCAGGGGTCCGCTAGCGAGCAGTACTTC.

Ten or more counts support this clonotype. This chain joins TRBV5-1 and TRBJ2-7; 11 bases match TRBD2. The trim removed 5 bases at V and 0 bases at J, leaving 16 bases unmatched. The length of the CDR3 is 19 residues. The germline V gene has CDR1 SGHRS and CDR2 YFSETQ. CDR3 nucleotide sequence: TGCGCCAGCAGACACTTGGGACAGGGACTAGCGGCCAGCTCCTACGAGCAGTACTTC. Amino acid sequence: CASRHLGQGLAASSYEQYF.

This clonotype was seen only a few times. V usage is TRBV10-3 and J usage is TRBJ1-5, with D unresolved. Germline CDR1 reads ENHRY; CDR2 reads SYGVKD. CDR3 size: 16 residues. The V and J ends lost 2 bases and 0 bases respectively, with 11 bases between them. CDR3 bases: TGTGCCATCAGTGAGGCCAATTGGTATAGCAATCAGCCCCAGCATTTT. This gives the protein CAISEANWYSNQPQHF.

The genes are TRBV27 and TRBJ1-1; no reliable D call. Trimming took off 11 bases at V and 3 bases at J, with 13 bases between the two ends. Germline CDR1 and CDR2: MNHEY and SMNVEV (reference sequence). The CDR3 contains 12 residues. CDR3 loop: CASLGWDTEAFF. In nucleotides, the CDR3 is TGTGCCTCATTGGGCTGGGACACTGAAGCTTTCTTT.

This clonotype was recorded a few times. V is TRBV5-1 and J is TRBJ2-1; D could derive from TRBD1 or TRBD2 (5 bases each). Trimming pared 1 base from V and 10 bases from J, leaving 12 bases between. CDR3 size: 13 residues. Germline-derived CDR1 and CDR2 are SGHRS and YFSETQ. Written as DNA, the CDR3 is TGCGCCAGCAGCTTGACCGGGTGGGGGGAGCAGTTCTTC. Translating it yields CASSLTGWGEQFF.

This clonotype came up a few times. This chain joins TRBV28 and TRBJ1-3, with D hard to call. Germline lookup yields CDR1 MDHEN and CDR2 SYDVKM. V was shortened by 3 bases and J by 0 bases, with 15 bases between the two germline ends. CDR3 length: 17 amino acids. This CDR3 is CASSFNLHYSSGNTIYF. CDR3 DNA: TGTGCCAGCAGTTTTAACCTGCACTACAGCTCTGGAAACACCATATATTTT.

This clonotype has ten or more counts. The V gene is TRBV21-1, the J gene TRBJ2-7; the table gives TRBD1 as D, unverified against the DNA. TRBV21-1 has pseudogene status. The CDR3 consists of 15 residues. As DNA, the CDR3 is TGTGCCAGCAGCAAAAAAAAGGGACAGGCATACGAGCAGTACTTC. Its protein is CASSKKKGQAYEQYF.

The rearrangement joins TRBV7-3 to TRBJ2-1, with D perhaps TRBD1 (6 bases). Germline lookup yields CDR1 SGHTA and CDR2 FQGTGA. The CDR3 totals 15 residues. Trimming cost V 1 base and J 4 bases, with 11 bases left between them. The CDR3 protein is CASSLRGPNYNEQFF. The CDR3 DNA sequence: TGTGCCAGCAGCTTAAGGGGGCCTAATTACAATGAGCAGTTCTTC.

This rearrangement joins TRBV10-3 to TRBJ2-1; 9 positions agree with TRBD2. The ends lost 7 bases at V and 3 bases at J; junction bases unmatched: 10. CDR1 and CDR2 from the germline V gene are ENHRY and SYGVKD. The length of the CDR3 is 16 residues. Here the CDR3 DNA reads TGTGCCATCATGCGGGAGGGTGGGAGAGGCTACAATGAGCAGTTCTTC. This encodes CAIMREGGRGYNEQFF.

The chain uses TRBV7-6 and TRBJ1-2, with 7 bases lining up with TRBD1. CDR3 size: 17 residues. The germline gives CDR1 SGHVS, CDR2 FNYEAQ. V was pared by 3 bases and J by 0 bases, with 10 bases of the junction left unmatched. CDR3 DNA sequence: TGTGCCAGCAGCTTTTATATGCGCGGACAGGCTAACTATGGCTACACCTTC. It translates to CASSFYMRGQANYGYTF.

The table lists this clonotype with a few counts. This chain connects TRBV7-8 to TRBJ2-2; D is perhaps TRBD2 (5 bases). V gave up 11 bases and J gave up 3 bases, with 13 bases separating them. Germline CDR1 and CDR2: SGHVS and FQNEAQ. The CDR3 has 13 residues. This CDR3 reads CALPREHTGELFF. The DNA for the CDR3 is TGTGCCCTACCCCGGGAACACACCGGGGAGCTGTTTTTT.

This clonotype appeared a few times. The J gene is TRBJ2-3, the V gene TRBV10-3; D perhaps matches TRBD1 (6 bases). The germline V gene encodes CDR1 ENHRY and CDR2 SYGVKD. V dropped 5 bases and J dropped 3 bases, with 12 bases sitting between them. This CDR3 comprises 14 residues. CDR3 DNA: TGTGCCATCAGTACAACCGACAGGACAGATACGCAGTATTTT. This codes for CAISTTDRTDTQYF.

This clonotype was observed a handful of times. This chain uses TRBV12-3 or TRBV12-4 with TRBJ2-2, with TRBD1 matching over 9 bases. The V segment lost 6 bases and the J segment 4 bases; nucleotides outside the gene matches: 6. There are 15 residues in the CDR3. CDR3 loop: CASRTQGAGTGELFF. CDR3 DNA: TGTGCCAGCAGAACACAGGGGGCGGGCACCGGGGAGCTGTTTTTT.

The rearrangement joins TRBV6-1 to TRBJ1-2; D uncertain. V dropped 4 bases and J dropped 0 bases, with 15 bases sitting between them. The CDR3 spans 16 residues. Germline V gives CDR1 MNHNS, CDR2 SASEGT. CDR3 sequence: CASSGGLGKANYGYTF. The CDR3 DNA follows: TGTGCCAGCAGTGGGGGATTGGGGAAAGCTAACTATGGCTACACCTTC.

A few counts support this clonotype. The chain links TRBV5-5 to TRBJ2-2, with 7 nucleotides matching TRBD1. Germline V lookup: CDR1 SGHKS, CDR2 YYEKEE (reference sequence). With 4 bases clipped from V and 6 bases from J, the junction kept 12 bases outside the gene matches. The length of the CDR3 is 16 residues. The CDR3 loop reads CASSPWTGIRAGELFF. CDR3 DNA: TGTGCCAGCAGCCCCTGGACAGGAATAAGGGCCGGGGAGCTGTTTTTT.

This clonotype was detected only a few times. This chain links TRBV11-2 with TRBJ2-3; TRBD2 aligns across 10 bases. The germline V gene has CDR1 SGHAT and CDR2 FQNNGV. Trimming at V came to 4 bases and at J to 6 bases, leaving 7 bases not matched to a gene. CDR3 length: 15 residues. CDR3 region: CASSSLAGEADTQYF. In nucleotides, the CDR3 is TGTGCCAGCAGCTCCCTAGCGGGAGAAGCCGATACGCAGTATTTT.

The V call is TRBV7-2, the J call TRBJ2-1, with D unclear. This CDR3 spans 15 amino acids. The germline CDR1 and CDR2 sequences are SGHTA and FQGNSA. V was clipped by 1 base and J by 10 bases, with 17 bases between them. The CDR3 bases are TGTGCCAGCAGCTTAGGACCCCTTCGACTGAGGGAGCAGTTCTTC. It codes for CASSLGPLRLREQFF.

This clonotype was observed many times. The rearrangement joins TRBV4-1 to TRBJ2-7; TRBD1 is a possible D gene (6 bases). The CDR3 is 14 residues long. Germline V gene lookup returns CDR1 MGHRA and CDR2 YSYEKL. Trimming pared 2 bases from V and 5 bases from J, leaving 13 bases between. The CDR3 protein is CASSQMARGHEQYF. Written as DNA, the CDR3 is TGCGCCAGCAGCCAAATGGCCAGGGGCCACGAGCAGTACTTC.

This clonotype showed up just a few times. CDR3 in DNA: TGTGCCAGCAGTTTTGAACAGTATGTCTATGGCTACACCTTC. Protein sequence: CASSFEQYVYGYTF. The rearrangement uses TRBV12-3 or TRBV12-4 and TRBJ1-2, with D unresolved. This CDR3 comprises 14 residues. The V gene lost 3 bases and the J gene lost 4 bases, with 12 bases spanning the gap.

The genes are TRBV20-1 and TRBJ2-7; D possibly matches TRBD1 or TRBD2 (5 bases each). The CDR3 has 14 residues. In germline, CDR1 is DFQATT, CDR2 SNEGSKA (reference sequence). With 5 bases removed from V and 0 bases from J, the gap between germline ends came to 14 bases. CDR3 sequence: CSASGTSSSYEQYF. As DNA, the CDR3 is TGCAGTGCTTCCGGGACCTCAAGCTCCTACGAGCAGTACTTC.

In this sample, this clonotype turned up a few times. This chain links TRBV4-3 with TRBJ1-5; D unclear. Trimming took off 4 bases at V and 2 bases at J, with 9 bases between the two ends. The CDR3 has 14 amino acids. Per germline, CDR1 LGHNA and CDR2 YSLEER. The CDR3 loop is CASSLLDGNQPQHF. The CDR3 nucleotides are TGCGCCAGCAGCCTCCTGGACGGCAATCAGCCCCAGCATTTT.